These 29 T cell receptor beta chains were sequenced from one sample in a study of response to subunit inactivated influenza vaccine. One entry per CDR3 protein, called by TCRdb with MiXCR from the RT-PCR reads. The table includes fewer than 350,000 distinct CDR3 sequences, less than 25% detected once. The sample was PBMCs from blood, taken about 20 months after vaccination. The receptors here all came from a man between 50 and 75 years old who received an inactivated influenza vaccine.

The V and J genes are TRBV20-1 and TRBJ2-7, with a possible D match to TRBD1 (6 bases). Germline V gene lookup returns CDR1 DFQATT and CDR2 SNEGSKA (reference sequence). Trimming shortened V by 5 bases and J by 4 bases, and 24 bases separated the two germline ends. The CDR3 has 16 amino acids. CDR3 bases: TGCAGTGCTTCTGGACAGCCAAACGGTGCTCCGTACGAGCAGTACTTC. Protein: CSASGQPNGAPYEQYF.

The chain recombines TRBV4-2 with TRBJ1-1; 7 positions agree with TRBD1. V shed 3 bases, J shed 5 bases, and the junction held 9 bases outside the gene matches. Germline V gene data show CDR1 as LGHNA and CDR2 as YNFKEQ. CDR3 length equals 15 residues. CDR3: CASSQTDRDGTEAFF. For the CDR3, the DNA is TGTGCCAGCAGCCAGACAGACAGGGATGGAACTGAAGCTTTCTTT.

V and J are TRBV5-1 and TRBJ2-7, with a weak D call TRBD1 (5 bases). V lost 5 bases and J lost 6, with 15 bases in between. Germline lookup yields CDR1 SGHRS and CDR2 YFSETQ. This CDR3 is built from 13 residues. CDR3 bases: TGCGCCAGCAGAATTGGCAGGGAATCCGAGCAGTACTTC. Protein sequence: CASRIGRESEQYF.

J is TRBJ2-7 and V is TRBV9, with 13 bases matching TRBD2. V lost 2 bases and J lost 4; bases outside the gene matches: 3. Germline-derived CDR1 and CDR2 are SGDLS and YYNGEE. The CDR3 runs 15 residues. The CDR3 region has the DNA TGTGCCAGCAGCGTTGGGACTAGCGGGATATACGAGCAGTACTTC. It specifies CASSVGTSGIYEQYF.

The J gene is TRBJ1-5, the V gene TRBV6-1; 8 nucleotides match TRBD1. Germline loops: CDR1 MNHNS, CDR2 SASEGT. The CDR3 totals 15 residues. V lost 2 bases to trimming and J lost 4 bases; unmatched junction nucleotides: 4. CDR3 amino acids: CASSEFGQGNQPQHF. The CDR3 DNA reads as TGTGCCAGCAGTGAATTTGGACAGGGTAATCAGCCCCAGCATTTT.

In its sample, this clonotype was seen many times. This chain connects TRBV15 to TRBJ2-7; D gene uncertain. The CDR3 spans 13 residues. Germline CDR1 and CDR2: LNHNV and YYDKDF (reference sequence). V dropped 3 bases and J dropped 1 base, with 7 bases sitting between them. CDR3 nucleotides: TGTGCCACCAGCAGGGACGTTTCCTACGAGCAGTACTTC. Protein: CATSRDVSYEQYF.

This chain connects TRBV24-1 to TRBJ2-1, with D perhaps TRBD1 (5 bases). This CDR3 region has 15 residues. V was cut by 4 bases and J by 6 bases, with 15 bases left in between. The germline CDR1 and CDR2 sequences are KGHDR and SFDVKD. CDR3 bases: TGTGCCACCAGTGACTACGGACACTTGGGCAATGAGCAGTTCTTC. It yields the protein CATSDYGHLGNEQFF.

The chain couples TRBV30 to TRBJ2-3; maybe TRBD2 (6 bases). V was pared by 0 bases and J by 2 bases, with 12 bases between. This CDR3 is built from 15 residues. The V gene's germline CDR1 is GTSNPN and CDR2 SVGIG (reference sequence). The CDR3 protein is CAWSVNGGDTDTQYF. CDR3 nucleotides: TGTGCCTGGAGTGTCAATGGCGGGGACACAGATACGCAGTATTTT.

The chain carries TRBV4-1 and TRBJ1-5; 8 bases align to TRBD1. Trimming cost V 9 bases and J 1 base; bases outside gene matches: 14. This CDR3 region has 17 residues. CDR1 MGHRA and CDR2 YSYEKL come from the germline V gene. The CDR3 spells CASHKTGAPRSNQPQHF. The CDR3 region has the DNA TGCGCCAGTCATAAGACAGGGGCACCGAGGAGCAATCAGCCCCAGCATTTT.

This clonotype came up a few times. The chain combines TRBV20-1 with TRBJ1-1, with TRBD1 as a possible D gene (5 bases). The ends were cut back, 6 bases at V and 5 bases at J, with 13 bases in the middle. Germline assignment: CDR1 DFQATT and CDR2 SNEGSKA (reference sequence). The CDR3 length is 12 residues. CDR3 sequence: CSAPGLGTEAFF. The CDR3 DNA sequence: TGCAGTGCCCCGGGGCTGGGGACTGAAGCTTTCTTT.

The rearrangement uses TRBV6-2 or TRBV6-3 and TRBJ2-2, with D unresolved. The CDR3 is 13 residues long. V lost 7 bases and J 2 bases, leaving 8 bases between the germline ends. Germline loops: CDR1 MNHEY, CDR2 SVGEGT. Here the CDR3 reads CASNIVNTGELFF. The DNA of the CDR3 is TGTGCCAGCAATATCGTTAACACCGGGGAGCTGTTTTTT.

This clonotype has more than one count but fewer than ten. V usage is TRBV7-2 and J usage is TRBJ2-5; 7 bases line up with TRBD1. The CDR3 is 14 residues long. The germline V gene encodes CDR1 SGHTA and CDR2 FQGNSA. J was trimmed by 1 base and V by 3 bases; bases with no gene match: 2. CDR3 in amino acids: CASSLNRGQETQYF. In nucleotides, the CDR3 is TGTGCCAGCAGCTTGAACAGGGGCCAAGAGACCCAGTACTTC. Full variable domain (outside the CDR3, taken from reference TRBV7-2 and TRBJ2-5): GAGVSQSPSNKVTEKGKDVELRCDPISGHTALYWYRQSLGQGLEFLIYFQGNSAPDKSGLPSDRFSAERTGGSVSTLTIQRTQQEDSAVYLCASSLNRGQETQYFGPGTRLLVL.

Here the CDR3 DNA reads TGTGCCAGCAGCCCAGCAGGGGGAGGTCAGCCCCAGCATTTT. Protein: CASSPAGGGQPQHF. This rearrangement joins TRBV7-2 to TRBJ1-5, with TRBD1 matching over 7 bases. Germline trimming cut 5 bases from V and 6 bases from J; bases unmatched to any gene: 7. Germline loops: CDR1 SGHTA, CDR2 FQGNSA. The CDR3 sequence is 14 residues long.

The chain combines TRBV14 with TRBJ2-5, with D perhaps matching TRBD1 (5 bases). The V end lost 6 bases, the J end lost 2 bases, and 19 bases lay between the germline ends. The germline V gene encodes CDR1 SGHDN and CDR2 FVKESK. This CDR3 region has 16 residues. The CDR3 DNA is TGTGCCAGCAGTCTGGATAAGGGGTTATTGCAAGAGACCCAGTACTTC. This gives the protein CASSLDKGLLQETQYF.

This clonotype was observed at least ten times. V is TRBV19 and J is TRBJ1-1; D possibly corresponds to TRBD1 (5 bases). From germline, CDR1 is LNHDA and CDR2 SQIVND (reference sequence). CDR3 size: 15 residues. V was clipped by 0 bases and J by 0 bases, with 8 bases between them. In DNA, the CDR3 is TGTGCCAGTAGTATAGAAGGGGCCGTGAACACTGAAGCTTTCTTT. Translating it yields CASSIEGAVNTEAFF.

This clonotype showed up just a few times. This likely comes from a read error, as the CDR3 has no conserved phenylalanine or tryptophan at its end. The chain is built from TRBV5-1 and TRBJ2-1, with 9 bases that match TRBD1. This CDR3 spans 15 amino acids. The junction had 4 bases not matched to a gene; V was cut back by 0 bases and J by 6 bases. The germline gives CDR1 SGHRS, CDR2 YFSETQ. The CDR3 nucleotides read TGCGCCAGCAGCTTGGGAGGACAGGGGACCAATGAGCAGTTCTTG. Protein sequence: CASSLGGQGTNEQFL.

The chain is built from TRBV30 and TRBJ2-3; no definite D call. The CDR3 has 11 residues. V was pared by 3 bases and J by 4 bases, with 5 bases between. The germline gives CDR1 GTSNPN, CDR2 SVGIG (reference sequence). CDR3 loop: CAWRVADTQYF. The CDR3 DNA follows: TGTGCCTGGAGAGTCGCAGATACGCAGTATTTT.

This clonotype appeared many times. The chain employs TRBV14 and TRBJ1-4, with a weak D call TRBD1 (5 bases). This CDR3 comprises 14 residues. CDR1 is SGHDN, CDR2 FVKESK, per germline. Trimming took 2 bases from V and 3 from J, leaving 7 bases between them. The chain's CDR3 is CASSQQGPNEKLFF. CDR3 in DNA: TGTGCCAGCAGCCAACAGGGCCCTAATGAAAAACTGTTTTTT.

The chain recombines TRBV7-2 with TRBJ2-2, with a tentative D call TRBD1 (6 bases). Trimming removed 5 bases from V and 3 bases from J, with 10 bases in between. CDR3 length: 14 residues. The V gene's germline CDR1 is SGHTA and CDR2 FQGNSA. In DNA, the CDR3 is TGTGCCAGCAGCGTACAGGGATACACCGGGGAGCTGTTTTTT. This sequence encodes CASSVQGYTGELFF. Variable domain in full (rest from reference TRBV7-2 and TRBJ2-2): GAGVSQSPSNKVTEKGKDVELRCDPISGHTALYWYRQSLGQGLEFLIYFQGNSAPDKSGLPSDRFSAERTGGSVSTLTIQRTQQEDSAVYLCASSVQGYTGELFFGEGSRLTVL.

This clonotype was found a few times. The rearrangement links TRBV2 to TRBJ1-2, with D hard to call. The V end was cut by 8 bases, the J end by 5 bases, with 18 bases between. This CDR3 has 14 residues. Germline V gene sequence: CDR1 SNHLY, CDR2 FYNNEI. The CDR3 is CASLDRALPYGYTF. CDR3 in DNA: TGTGCCAGCTTGGACCGGGCCCTCCCATATGGCTACACCTTC.

This clonotype is a singleton in its sample. The chain is built from TRBV5-5 and TRBJ2-2; D is unresolved. The CDR3 loop spans 13 amino acids. Germline values: CDR1 SGHKS, CDR2 YYEKEE (reference sequence). The V end lost 7 bases, the J end lost 7 bases, and 14 bases lay between the germline ends. The CDR3 region is CASGPPHIGELFF. DNA of the CDR3: TGTGCCAGCGGACCTCCGCACATCGGGGAGCTGTTTTTT.

V is TRBV20-1 and J is TRBJ2-7; possibly TRBD2 for D (6 bases). V dropped 3 bases and J dropped 3 bases, with 15 bases sitting between them. There are 14 residues in the CDR3. The germline V gene has CDR1 DFQATT and CDR2 SNEGSKA (reference sequence). CDR3 coding DNA: TGCAGTGCTAGGTTAGCGGATACCGTCTACGAGCAGTACTTC. The encoded protein is CSARLADTVYEQYF.

This clonotype showed up just a few times. The chain is built from TRBV30 and TRBJ2-3, with D possibly being TRBD2 (5 bases). The CDR3 sequence is 13 residues long. Looked up from germline, CDR1 is GTSNPN and CDR2 is SVGIG (reference sequence). Trimming cost V 1 base and J 10 bases, with 15 bases left between them. CDR3: CAWSGASSDAQYF. In DNA, the CDR3 is TGTGCCTGGAGTGGGGCTAGCTCCGATGCGCAGTATTTT.

This rearrangement joins TRBV7-8 to TRBJ1-2, with D tentatively TRBD1 (5 bases). This CDR3 region has 14 residues. CDR1 and CDR2 (germline): SGHVS, FQNEAQ. The ends were cut back, 0 bases at V and 3 bases at J, with 8 bases in the middle. CDR3 bases: TGTGCCAGCAGCTTAGCCAGGGCTCACTATGGCTACACCTTC. It is translated as CASSLARAHYGYTF.

As regards this clonotype: A read error is likely, as this CDR3 ends without the conserved phenylalanine or tryptophan. The chain recombines TRBV28 with TRBJ1-2, with D hard to call. The CDR3 totals 13 residues. Germline values: CDR1 MDHEN, CDR2 SYDVKM. Trimming cost V 6 bases and J 2 bases, with 10 bases left between them. CDR3 amino acids: CASSLQRNYGYTC. The CDR3 DNA sequence: TGTGCCAGCAGCCTACAGCGGAACTATGGCTACACCTGC.

The chain carries TRBV29-1 and TRBJ2-1; D might be TRBD2 (6 bases). CDR1 is SQVTM, CDR2 ANQGSEA, per germline. CDR3 length equals 13 residues. Trimming shortened V by 7 bases and J by 0 bases, and 10 bases separated the two germline ends. The DNA for the CDR3 is TGCAGCGCGGGAGCTAGCTCCTACAATGAGCAGTTCTTC. Translating gives CSAGASSYNEQFF.

This chain uses TRBV5-6 with TRBJ2-1, with D perhaps assigned TRBD1 or TRBD2 (5 bases each). Trimming left V 2 bases short and J 6 bases short, with 12 bases between. Germline V gene data show CDR1 as SGHDT and CDR2 as YYEEEE. This CDR3 is built from 14 residues. This CDR3 is CASSFGTAANEQFF. Here the CDR3 DNA reads TGTGCCAGCAGCTTCGGGACCGCCGCCAATGAGCAGTTCTTC.

The rearrangement links TRBV5-1 to TRBJ2-7; D gene unclear. The CDR3 is 14 residues long. Germline CDR1 is SGHRS and CDR2 is YFSETQ. The V end was cut by 1 base, the J end by 2 bases, with 10 bases between. CDR3 loop: CASSLLGPTYEQYF. In DNA form, the CDR3 reads TGCGCCAGCAGCTTGCTAGGGCCCACCTACGAGCAGTACTTC.

The rearrangement uses TRBV7-6 and TRBJ2-3; TRBD2 might be the D (6 bases). In germline, CDR1 is SGHVS, CDR2 FNYEAQ. The CDR3 is made up of 17 amino acids. V was trimmed by 4 bases and J by 2 bases, leaving 19 bases between them. CDR3 DNA: TGTGCCAGCAGCTCCCACACCCTAGCGCGTCCCACAGATACGCAGTATTTT. It yields the protein CASSSHTLARPTDTQYF.